This passage covers 23 T cell receptor beta chains from one sample sequenced in a study of technical replicates of blood from several donors. Using immunoSEQ multiplex PCR, the repertoire was profiled, and TCRdb retains in-frame clones only, with some absent. The sample shows 15,000 or so clones, around four fifths of them seen only once. The sample taken for sequencing was PBMCs. All receptors come from a human donor in good health.

Only one count was recorded for this clone. V usage is TRBV11-2 and J usage is TRBJ2-2; the D gene is possibly TRBD1 (6 bases). The CDR3 extends over 16 amino acids. V dropped 0 bases and J dropped 3 bases, with 11 bases sitting between them. From germline, CDR1 is SGHAT and CDR2 FQNNGV. The CDR3 DNA sequence: TGTGCCAGCAGCTTAGACGTACAGGGAGACACCGGGGAGCTGTTTTTT. Translated: CASSLDVQGDTGELFF.

V gene TRBV5-1 combines with J gene TRBJ2-3; tentative D call: TRBD1 (5 bases). The CDR3 loop spans 14 amino acids. Per germline, CDR1 SGHRS and CDR2 YFSETQ. Trimming stripped 0 bases from V and 1 base from J, with 6 bases between. This chain's CDR3 is CASSLVQGTDTQYF. CDR3 DNA: TGCGCCAGCAGCTTGGTACAGGGCACAGATACGCAGTATTTT.

CDR3 in amino acids: CASSAGLAEFYNEQFF. CDR3 bases: TGTGCCAGCAGCGCAGGACTAGCGGAGTTCTACAATGAGCAGTTCTTC. The chain employs TRBV7-7 and TRBJ2-1, with TRBD2 matching over 10 bases. This CDR3 has 16 residues. From germline, CDR1 is SSHAT and CDR2 FNYEAQ (reference sequence). Trimming removed 5 bases from V and 3 bases from J; junction bases left unmatched: 7. Filled out from reference TRBV7-7 and TRBJ2-1, the complete variable domain reads GAGVSQSPRYKVTKRGQDVTLRCDPISSHATLYWYQQALGQGPEFLTYFNYEAQPDKSGLPSDRFSAERPEGSISTLTIQRTEQRDSAMYRCASSAGLAEFYNEQFFGPGTRLTVL.

The chain combines TRBV28 with TRBJ2-3, with a possible D match to TRBD1 (6 bases). CDR1 is MDHEN, CDR2 SYDVKM, per germline. V shed 10 bases and J shed 2 bases, with 13 bases lying between them. This CDR3 is 13 amino acids long. CDR3 DNA: TGTGCCACCTCCGGGACATACACAGATACGCAGTATTTT. It is translated as CATSGTYTDTQYF.

This clone appeared a single time. The V and J genes are TRBV5-1 and TRBJ2-1; 7 bases agree with TRBD2. V shed 0 bases and J 7 bases; nucleotides not matched to a gene: 7. Germline values: CDR1 SGHRS, CDR2 YFSETQ. This CDR3 is built from 15 residues. The CDR3 spells CASSLGGRAENEQFF. The DNA of the CDR3 is TGCGCCAGCAGCTTGGGTGGGAGGGCCGAAAATGAGCAGTTCTTC. Using reference TRBV5-1 and TRBJ2-1 for the parts outside the CDR3, the full variable domain is KAGVTQTPRYLIKTRGQQVTLSCSPISGHRSVSWYQQTPGQGLQFLFEYFSETQRNKGNFPGRFSGRQFSNSRSEMNVSTLELGDSALYLCASSLGGRAENEQFFGPGTRLTVL.

This rearrangement joins TRBV6-1 to TRBJ2-2, with D unresolved. Trimming shortened V by 8 bases and J by 0 bases, and 7 bases separated the two germline ends. This CDR3 has 13 residues. Germline CDR1 and CDR2: MNHNS and SASEGT. CDR3 in amino acids: CASPQTNTGELFF. The CDR3 DNA reads TGTGCCAGCCCCCAAACGAACACCGGGGAGCTGTTTTTT.

This rearrangement joins TRBV19 to TRBJ1-2; tentative D call: TRBD1 (5 bases). Germline V lookup: CDR1 LNHDA, CDR2 SQIVND (reference sequence). The ends were cut back, 7 bases at V and 8 bases at J, with 29 bases in the middle. The CDR3 runs 17 residues. For the CDR3, the DNA is TGTGCCAGTACCCCGGTGTTCAAAGGGGCAGGCCCCCAAGGCTACACCTTC. It translates to CASTPVFKGAGPQGYTF.

The J gene is TRBJ2-4, the V gene TRBV30; D remains unclear. V was clipped by 2 bases and J by 5 bases, with 7 bases between them. Germline lookup yields CDR1 GTSNPN and CDR2 SVGIG (reference sequence). The CDR3 is 12 residues long. In DNA form, the CDR3 reads TGTGCCTGGAGTCACAGCCAAAACATTCAGTACTTC. Protein sequence: CAWSHSQNIQYF.

This chain joins TRBV27 and TRBJ2-3; D is undetermined. The V and J ends lost 6 bases and 14 bases respectively, with 18 bases between them. Germline loops: CDR1 MNHEY, CDR2 SMNVEV (reference sequence). CDR3 size: 12 residues. CDR3 loop: CASRLLVSRWYF. The CDR3 bases are TGTGCCAGCAGGCTCCTAGTCTCTCGATGGTATTTT.

J is TRBJ2-6 and V is TRBV19, with TRBD1 as a possible D gene (6 bases). Trimming removed 4 bases at V and 0 bases at J, with 13 bases between. The CDR3 has 17 amino acids. Germline V gives CDR1 LNHDA, CDR2 SQIVND (reference sequence). DNA of the CDR3: TGTGCCAGTAGTAAACAGGGTATTAACTCTGGGGCCAACGTCCTGACTTTC. It is translated as CASSKQGINSGANVLTF.

The chain carries TRBV27 and TRBJ1-2; 9 nucleotides agree with TRBD1. The CDR3 is 14 amino acids. The V segment lost 2 bases and the J segment 6 bases; nucleotides outside the gene matches: 4. Germline CDR1 and CDR2: MNHEY and SMNVEV (reference sequence). The CDR3 nucleotides read TGTGCCAGCAGTTTAGCGGGACAGGGTCATGGCTACACCTTC. This codes for CASSLAGQGHGYTF.

The rearrangement joins TRBV27 to TRBJ2-1, with 15 bases aligning to TRBD2. Unmatched junction bases numbered 9, after V lost 1 base and J lost 8 bases. Germline V lookup: CDR1 MNHEY, CDR2 SMNVEV (reference sequence). The CDR3 is 18 residues long. This CDR3 is CASSLLPGLAGGFDEQFF. CDR3 bases: TGTGCCAGCAGTTTATTACCGGGACTAGCGGGAGGTTTCGATGAGCAGTTCTTC.

The rearrangement uses TRBV27 and TRBJ2-2; 9 bases align to TRBD1. This CDR3 has 16 amino acids. Germline-derived CDR1 and CDR2 are MNHEY and SMNVEV (reference sequence). The J segment lost 4 bases and the V segment lost 5 bases, leaving 8 bases of the junction unmatched. In nucleotides, the CDR3 is TGTGCCAGCAGTCTAACAGGGGGCTCGGGCACCGGGGAGCTGTTTTTT. This sequence encodes CASSLTGGSGTGELFF.

This chain uses TRBV29-1 with TRBJ1-3; D perhaps matches TRBD1 (5 bases). Trimming shortened V by 7 bases and J by 4 bases, and 20 bases separated the two germline ends. Germline lookup yields CDR1 SQVTM and CDR2 ANQGSEA. This CDR3 is built from 15 residues. The CDR3 DNA follows: TGCAGCGCCTCCCCTTCTAGGACACCAGGAAACACCATATATTTT. Translation gives CSASPSRTPGNTIYF.

The chain recombines TRBV6-5 with TRBJ1-2; D call uncertain. The germline CDR1 and CDR2 sequences are MNHEY and SVGAGI. Trimming took off 0 bases at V and 6 bases at J, with 14 bases between the two ends. There are 15 residues in the CDR3. This chain's CDR3 is CASSYSSVGRDGYTF. The DNA of the CDR3 is TGTGCCAGCAGTTACTCGAGTGTGGGGAGGGATGGCTACACCTTC.

This clone is a singleton in its sample. V and J are TRBV7-6 and TRBJ2-5, with D possibly matching TRBD1 (5 bases). Trimming removed 1 base at V and 2 bases at J, with 5 bases between. The CDR3 length is 13 residues. The V gene's germline CDR1 is SGHVS and CDR2 FNYEAQ. CDR3: CASSLGQQETQYF. CDR3 DNA: TGTGCCAGCAGCTTAGGACAGCAAGAGACCCAGTACTTC. The full variable domain, rest sourced from reference TRBV7-6 and TRBJ2-5, is GAGVSQSPRYKVTKRGQDVALRCDPISGHVSLYWYRQALGQGPEFLTYFNYEAQQDKSGLPNDRFSAERPEGSISTLTIQRTEQRDSAMYRCASSLGQQETQYFGPGTRLLVL.

The rearrangement joins TRBV19 to TRBJ1-2, with 7 bases fitting TRBD1. This CDR3 comprises 12 residues. Trimming took 7 bases from V and 5 from J; bases not matched to a gene: 4. Germline V gene sequence: CDR1 LNHDA, CDR2 SQIVND (reference sequence). CDR3 loop: CASNDREYGYTF. CDR3 DNA: TGTGCCAGTAACGACAGGGAGTATGGCTACACCTTC.

The chain uses TRBV2 and TRBJ2-2, with TRBD1 matching 9 bases. Per germline, CDR1 SNHLY and CDR2 FYNNEI. The CDR3 contains 14 residues. Trimming at V came to 5 bases and at J to 6 bases, leaving 4 bases not matched to a gene. The CDR3 region is CASSIQGAPGELFF. As DNA, the CDR3 is TGTGCCAGCAGTATACAGGGGGCCCCCGGGGAGCTGTTTTTT. The whole variable domain, filled in from reference TRBV2 and TRBJ2-2, reads EPEVTQTPSHQVTQMGQEVILRCVPISNHLYFYWYRQILGQKVEFLVSFYNNEISEKSEIFDDQFSVERPDGSNFTLKIRSTKLEDSAMYFCASSIQGAPGELFFGEGSRLTVL.

The CDR3 nucleotides read TGTGCCAGCAGCTCCGGGACTAGCAGAAGAGGGGCAGAGACCCAGTACTTC. Its protein product is CASSSGTSRRGAETQYF. V and J are TRBV5-4 and TRBJ2-5; TRBD2 agrees at 9 bases. The CDR3 runs 17 residues. Germline loops: CDR1 SGHNT, CDR2 YYREEE (reference sequence). V was clipped by 3 bases and J by 4 bases; unmatched bases: 13.

This chain connects TRBV5-1 to TRBJ2-5; TRBD2 matches at 15 bases. This CDR3 comprises 19 residues. V trimming: 4 bases; J trimming: 5 bases; junction bases outside the gene matches: 15. The germline gives CDR1 SGHRS, CDR2 YFSETQ. CDR3 protein: CASSPWTSGRAGRVETQYF. The CDR3 nucleotides read TGCGCCAGCAGCCCCTGGACTAGCGGGAGGGCAGGCAGGGTGGAGACCCAGTACTTC.

The CDR3 here is CASSFELAPYNEQFF. The CDR3 bases are TGTGCCAGTAGTTTCGAACTAGCCCCCTACAATGAGCAGTTCTTC. The chain uses TRBV19 and TRBJ2-1; D is perhaps TRBD2 (6 bases). The CDR3 loop spans 15 amino acids. V shed 5 bases and J shed 2 bases, with 13 bases lying between them. Germline loops: CDR1 LNHDA, CDR2 SQIVND (reference sequence).

The chain links TRBV19 to TRBJ1-1; D gene ambiguous. CDR3 size: 17 residues. Germline V lookup: CDR1 LNHDA, CDR2 SQIVND (reference sequence). Between the trimmed V and J ends, which lost 3 bases and 0 bases, there was a span of 17 bases. The CDR3 DNA reads TGTGCCAGTAGTATTTATGGGCAGCCGATCATGAACACTGAAGCTTTCTTT. Protein product: CASSIYGQPIMNTEAFF. Full variable domain (outside the CDR3, taken from reference TRBV19 and TRBJ1-1): DGGITQSPKYLFRKEGQNVTLSCEQNLNHDAMYWYRQDPGQGLRLIYYSQIVNDFQKGDIAEGYSVSREKKESFPLTVTSAQKNPTAFYLCASSIYGQPIMNTEAFFGQGTRLTVV.

The V and J genes are TRBV29-1 and TRBJ1-5; D unresolved. Looked up from germline, CDR1 is SQVTM and CDR2 is ANQGSEA. V was trimmed by 6 bases and J by 2 bases, leaving 17 bases between them. The CDR3 extends over 15 amino acids. The CDR3 region is CSVADGVLGNQPQHF. The CDR3 DNA reads TGCAGCGTCGCAGACGGGGTGCTTGGCAATCAGCCCCAGCATTTT.